This TCR beta chain was documented in a study of a mutant IDH1 vaccine in newly diagnosed glioma. Overall study: Patients began vaccination 4-6 weeks after radiotherapy alone, or with temozolomide cycles. Overall study results and limits: Pseudoprogression apparently lacked any relation to changes in top peripheral T cell clonotypes.

Details on this clone: Its target is not known.

TCRdb's copy holds only in-frame clones and misses some; the assay was immunoSEQ multiplex PCR. The table records tens of thousands of clones, approximately 78% of them present only once. The CDR3 loop spans 14 amino acids. V lost 4 bases and J 5 bases, leaving 13 bases between the germline ends. The germline V gene encodes CDR1 SGHDT and CDR2 YYEEEE. The time point is: week 23, last vaccination. Topical imiquimod was applied with each vaccine dose, which held 300 ug of mutant IDH1 20-mer peptide. New WHO grade 3 or 4 IDH1-mutant, ATRX-lost astrocytomas were present in all donors. The sequenced sample was PBMCs, obtained from a glioma patient whose treatment included an IDH1 peptide vaccine. The rearrangement links TRBV5-6 to TRBJ1-3; unclear D gene. This clonotype originated in a woman aged 35 to 49 with glioma. Some clones in this sample may be carry-over from other donors' samples. CDR3 DNA: TGTGCCAGCAGCGGTCCTGTTGGTAGAAACACCATATATTTT. As protein: CASSGPVGRNTIYF. The complete variable domain, with remaining parts taken from reference TRBV5-6 and TRBJ1-3, reads DAGVTQSPTHLIKTRGQQVTLRCSPKSGHDTVSWYQQALGQGPQFIFQYYEEEERQRGNFPDRFSGHQFPNYSSELNVNALLLGDSALYLCASSGPVGRNTIYFGEGSWLTVV.